A single sample is the source of the 9 T cell receptor beta chains below, sequenced in a study of sequential checkpoint blockade in melanoma. Regarding treatment: randomized to nivolumab then ipilimumab (arm A) or the reverse (arm B). Data came from immunoSEQ multiplex PCR; TCRdb stores just in-frame clones and leaves some out. This sample has about 19,000 clones, with 73% found just once. The material sequenced was CD8+ T cells sorted from blood (inferred from file names), taken from a patient given nivolumab and ipilimumab in sequence. The receptors were gathered from a human donor with melanoma.

This clone was observed a few times. The V and J genes are TRBV4-1 and TRBJ2-1; 8 bases agree with TRBD2. The V segment lost 2 bases and the J segment 2 bases; nucleotides outside the gene matches: 5. Germline V lookup: CDR1 MGHRA, CDR2 YSYEKL. This CDR3 comprises 16 residues. DNA of the CDR3: TGCGCCAGCAGCCAAATAGCGGGGTCCGCCTACAATGAGCAGTTCTTC. The encoded protein is CASSQIAGSAYNEQFF.

V is TRBV28 and J is TRBJ2-7, with D unclear. Between the trimmed V and J ends, which lost 2 bases and 7 bases, there was a span of 12 bases. CDR3 length: 13 amino acids. Germline CDR1 is MDHEN and CDR2 is SYDVKM. The CDR3 DNA reads TGTGCCAGCAGTTTAGTACCGGGTTGGGAGCAGTACTTC. Translation: CASSLVPGWEQYF. Variable domain in full (rest from reference TRBV28 and TRBJ2-7): DVKVTQSSRYLVKRTGEKVFLECVQDMDHENMFWYRQDPGLGLRLIYFSYDVKMKEKGDIPEGYSVSREKKERFSLILESASTNQTSMYLCASSLVPGWEQYFGPGTRLTVT.

In this sample, this clone turned up a few times. Here the CDR3 reads CASSLDGLAGGNEQFF. CDR3 nucleotide sequence: TGCGCCAGCAGCCTCGACGGACTAGCGGGGGGCAATGAGCAGTTCTTC. The J gene is TRBJ2-1, the V gene TRBV4-1; 14 nucleotides align to TRBD2. There are 16 residues in the CDR3. With 4 bases clipped from V and 6 bases from J, the junction kept 5 bases outside the gene matches. CDR1 is MGHRA and CDR2 is YSYEKL in the germline V gene.

The CDR3 region is CATSPNPNTGQPQHF. CDR3 in DNA: TGTGCCACTTCCCCGAACCCCAATACGGGTCAGCCCCAGCATTTT. The rearrangement links TRBV15 to TRBJ1-5; D not certain. The CDR3 is made up of 15 amino acids. Trimming shortened V by 9 bases and J by 6 bases, and 21 bases separated the two germline ends. Germline V gene sequence: CDR1 LNHNV, CDR2 YYDKDF (reference sequence).

This clone turned up a few times. The chain recombines TRBV9 with TRBJ2-1, with a weak D call TRBD1 (5 bases). Trimming removed 0 bases from V and 0 bases from J, with 7 bases in between. CDR1 and CDR2 (germline): SGDLS, YYNGEE. CDR3 length: 15 amino acids. The CDR3 spells CASSVEDSSYNEQFF. CDR3 DNA: TGTGCCAGCAGCGTAGAAGACAGCTCCTACAATGAGCAGTTCTTC.

The sample holds one count of this clone. J is TRBJ2-1 and V is TRBV19; 10 positions match TRBD2. The CDR3 totals 16 residues. Trimming at V came to 5 bases and at J to 3 bases, leaving 7 bases not matched to a gene. Germline V CDR1 and CDR2: LNHDA, SQIVND (reference sequence). This chain's CDR3 is CASSVVSGGIYNEQFF. CDR3 nucleotides: TGTGCCAGTAGTGTTGTTAGCGGGGGGATCTACAATGAGCAGTTCTTC.

The chain uses TRBV27 and TRBJ2-7, with 10 bases identical to TRBD2. Germline trimming cut 2 bases from V and 6 bases from J; bases unmatched to any gene: 10. This CDR3 is 16 amino acids long. CDR1 is MNHEY and CDR2 is SMNVEV in the germline V gene (reference sequence). CDR3 protein: CASSLIPSGGAGEQYF. The CDR3 DNA reads as TGTGCCAGCAGTTTAATCCCCAGCGGGGGGGCCGGCGAGCAGTACTTC.

The chain carries TRBV19 and TRBJ2-2, with D unresolved. Germline CDR1 LNHDA, CDR2 SQIVND (reference sequence). Trimming shortened V by 5 bases and J by 8 bases, and 18 bases separated the two germline ends. The CDR3 consists of 15 residues. The CDR3 here is CASSDNIGGRGELFF. For the CDR3, the DNA is TGTGCCAGTAGTGACAATATAGGTGGAAGAGGGGAGCTGTTTTTT.

The rearrangement links TRBV27 to TRBJ2-7; 7 nucleotides agree with TRBD1. The CDR3 runs to 14 residues. The J segment lost 2 bases and the V segment lost 8 bases, leaving 9 bases of the junction unmatched. Germline assignment: CDR1 MNHEY and CDR2 SMNVEV (reference sequence). The DNA for the CDR3 is TGTGCCAGCCGTGGACAGGAAAGCGCCTACGAGCAGTACTTC. Its translation is CASRGQESAYEQYF.